A single sample gave rise to the 14 T cell receptor beta chains below, sequenced in a study of cytomegalovirus exposure and HLA in healthy donors. PCR involved 60 Vbeta and 13 Jbeta primers. Profiling relied on immunoSEQ multiplex PCR, and the TCRdb table lists in-frame clones only, not all of them. Its table records some 44,000 clones. Sequences were obtained from PBMCs. The receptors shown here come from a woman in her twenties or thirties in good health and CMV-seronegative.

V usage is TRBV18 and J usage is TRBJ2-7; TRBD2 matches at 13 bases. V dropped 0 bases and J dropped 2; count of bases not matched to a gene: 4. CDR3 length: 17 residues. Germline V gene data show CDR1 as KGHSH and CDR2 as LQKENI. CDR3 loop: CASSPPTSGGSAYEQYF. CDR3 bases: TGTGCCAGCTCACCACCGACTAGCGGGGGGAGCGCCTACGAGCAGTACTTC. The complete variable domain, with remaining parts taken from reference TRBV18 and TRBJ2-7, reads NAGVMQNPRHLVRRRGQEARLRCSPMKGHSHVYWYRQLPEEGLKFMVYLQKENIIDESGMPKERFSAEFPKEGPSILRIQQVVRGDSAAYFCASSPPTSGGSAYEQYFGPGTRLTVT.

V is TRBV28 and J is TRBJ1-5, with 10 positions matching TRBD1. CDR3 length: 16 residues. Germline V gene lookup returns CDR1 MDHEN and CDR2 SYDVKM. With V trimmed by 1 base and J by 6 bases, 6 bases remained unmatched. The CDR3 region is CASSLLRDRGTQPQHF. The CDR3 bases are TGTGCCAGCAGTTTATTGCGGGACAGGGGTACTCAGCCCCAGCATTTT.

The chain has TRBV7-2 and TRBJ2-2, with D maybe TRBD2 (5 bases). Germline V gives CDR1 SGHTA, CDR2 FQGNSA. This CDR3 is 15 amino acids long. The V end was cut by 5 bases, the J end by 5 bases, with 15 bases between. CDR3 nucleotides: TGTGCCAGCAGCGCGGACTCCCGGAGAACCGGGGAGCTGTTTTTT. Translated, it gives CASSADSRRTGELFF. Supplemented by reference TRBV7-2 and TRBJ2-2, the full variable domain reads GAGVSQSPSNKVTEKGKDVELRCDPISGHTALYWYRQSLGQGLEFLIYFQGNSAPDKSGLPSDRFSAERTGGSVSTLTIQRTQQEDSAVYLCASSADSRRTGELFFGEGSRLTVL.

This chain links TRBV19 with TRBJ2-3; D may be TRBD2 (6 bases). CDR3 length: 14 amino acids. Germline-derived CDR1 and CDR2 are LNHDA and SQIVND (reference sequence). Trimming cost V 7 bases and J 0 bases, with 11 bases left between them. CDR3 protein: CASTRRGSTDTQYF. The DNA of the CDR3 is TGTGCCAGTACCCGGCGGGGAAGCACAGATACGCAGTATTTT.

This chain uses TRBV5-1 with TRBJ2-7, with a tentative D call TRBD1 (6 bases). The CDR3 consists of 12 residues. Germline-derived CDR1 and CDR2 are SGHRS and YFSETQ. Trimming stripped 3 bases from V and 6 bases from J, with 10 bases between. CDR3 in amino acids: CASSYGQSEQYF. As DNA, the CDR3 is TGCGCCAGCAGCTACGGACAGAGCGAGCAGTACTTC.

As DNA, the CDR3 is TGTGCCAGCAGTGAACAAGGGGGCACTGAAGCTTTCTTT. It specifies CASSEQGGTEAFF. The chain couples TRBV6-4 to TRBJ1-1, with a weak D call TRBD1 (6 bases). The germline V gene has CDR1 MRHNA and CDR2 SNTAGT. Trimming took off 3 bases at V and 4 bases at J, with 9 bases between the two ends. This CDR3 has 13 residues.

The rearrangement links TRBV15 to TRBJ2-3, with 10 bases identical to TRBD2. From germline, CDR1 is LNHNV and CDR2 YYDKDF (reference sequence). The CDR3 covers 18 residues. Losses at the gene ends were 1 base for V and 4 bases for J; bases not matched to a gene: 11. The CDR3 is CATSRGLVAGGGADTQYF. CDR3 DNA: TGTGCCACCAGCAGAGGTCTAGTAGCGGGAGGTGGCGCAGATACGCAGTATTTT.

V and J are TRBV14 and TRBJ2-7; possibly TRBD1 for D (5 bases). The CDR3 loop spans 15 amino acids. CDR1 and CDR2 (germline): SGHDN, FVKESK. Deletions cut 1 base from V and 3 bases from J, with 13 bases between. CDR3 coding DNA: TGTGCCAGCAGCCAAGGGCCCCAGGGTGTCTACGAGCAGTACTTC. The encoded protein is CASSQGPQGVYEQYF.

V gene TRBV29-1 combines with J gene TRBJ1-1, with TRBD1 identical over 9 bases. The CDR3 covers 12 residues. Looked up from germline, CDR1 is SQVTM and CDR2 is ANQGSEA. The V and J ends lost 4 bases and 7 bases, in that order; junction bases with no gene match: 4. CDR3 loop: CSVGQGVIEAFF. The CDR3 DNA follows: TGCAGCGTTGGACAGGGGGTGATTGAAGCTTTCTTT.

The rearrangement uses TRBV29-1 and TRBJ1-1; the match to TRBD1 covers 8 bases. The CDR3 is made up of 15 amino acids. Germline CDR1 is SQVTM and CDR2 is ANQGSEA. Trimming cost V 2 bases and J 4 bases; bases outside gene matches: 9. In DNA form, the CDR3 reads TGCAGCGTTGAATCTCCCCAGGGGGCTGTCACTGAAGCTTTCTTT. As protein: CSVESPQGAVTEAFF.

J is TRBJ2-7 and V is TRBV9, with a possible D match to TRBD2 (6 bases). V lost 0 bases and J 2 bases, leaving 12 bases between the germline ends. This CDR3 is built from 15 residues. Germline lookup yields CDR1 SGDLS and CDR2 YYNGEE. CDR3 residues: CASSVVPSETYEQYF. CDR3 coding DNA: TGTGCCAGCAGCGTAGTCCCTAGCGAGACCTACGAGCAGTACTTC.

The rearrangement joins TRBV5-6 to TRBJ1-1; possible D gene TRBD1, 5 bases. Germline assignment: CDR1 SGHDT and CDR2 YYEEEE. V shed 0 bases and J shed 10 bases, with 10 bases lying between them. The CDR3 spans 12 residues. The CDR3 nucleotides read TGTGCCAGCAGCTTGGGGGGCTCCGGAGCTTTCTTT. It is translated as CASSLGGSGAFF.

The chain combines TRBV6-5 with TRBJ2-7, with 8 positions matching TRBD1. V shed 5 bases and J 6 bases; nucleotides not matched to a gene: 6. Germline V gene sequence: CDR1 MNHEY, CDR2 SVGAGI. CDR3 length equals 13 residues. The DNA of the CDR3 is TGTGCCAGCAGTCGAAAAACAGGGGGCGAGCAGTACTTC. Protein product: CASSRKTGGEQYF.

This rearrangement joins TRBV7-9 to TRBJ2-1; 12 nucleotides align to TRBD2. Germline-derived CDR1 and CDR2 are SEHNR and FQNEAQ (reference sequence). V shed 4 bases, J shed 8 bases, and the junction held 3 bases outside the gene matches. The CDR3 runs 14 residues. The CDR3 loop reads CASSSGLAGYEQFF. The CDR3 region has the DNA TGTGCCAGCAGCTCGGGACTAGCGGGTTATGAGCAGTTCTTC.